The next 27 T cell receptor beta chains were all read from a single sample in a study of cytomegalovirus exposure and HLA in healthy donors. It was with 60 Vbeta and 13 Jbeta primers that the PCR ran. Clones were sequenced by immunoSEQ multiplex PCR, and TCRdb holds only the in-frame ones, with some missing. The sample lists 200,000 to 250,000 clones, 80% to 85% occurring once. Source material: PBMCs. Receptors originate from a woman aged 60-70 years in good health and CMV-seropositive.

The V and J genes are TRBV4-1 and TRBJ1-1; TRBD1 might be the D (5 bases). From germline, CDR1 is MGHRA and CDR2 YSYEKL. CDR3 length: 14 amino acids. The V end was cut by 0 bases, the J end by 1 base, with 6 bases between. The CDR3 loop is CASSQETENTEAFF. For the CDR3, the DNA is TGCGCCAGCAGCCAAGAGACAGAGAACACTGAAGCTTTCTTT.

This clone was observed a handful of times. CDR3 loop: CASSPQSGGGLGEQFF. CDR3 DNA: TGTGCCAGCAGCCCCCAAAGCGGGGGGGGCCTAGGTGAGCAGTTCTTC. The genes are TRBV7-3 and TRBJ2-1, with 10 nucleotides matching TRBD2. This CDR3 spans 16 amino acids. The ends lost 5 bases at V and 9 bases at J; junction bases unmatched: 13. Germline CDR1 and CDR2: SGHTA and FQGTGA.

This clone has more than one count but fewer than ten. Here the CDR3 reads CASSPEGRTGELFF. The CDR3, as DNA: TGTGCCAGCAGCCCGGAGGGCCGGACCGGGGAGCTGTTTTTT. The chain is built from TRBV6-6 and TRBJ2-2; possible D gene TRBD2, 6 bases. This CDR3 contains 14 residues. V was trimmed by 6 bases and J by 5 bases, leaving 13 bases between them. The V gene's germline CDR1 is MNHNY and CDR2 SVGAGI (reference sequence).

In its sample, this clone was seen a few times. The chain links TRBV9 to TRBJ1-2; D unclear. Trimming left V 3 bases short and J 2 bases short, with 17 bases between. The CDR3 has 16 residues. The germline V gene encodes CDR1 SGDLS and CDR2 YYNGEE. Here the CDR3 reads CASSDDILGGNYGYTF. In DNA, the CDR3 is TGTGCCAGCAGCGACGACATCCTGGGCGGGAACTATGGCTACACCTTC. Supplemented by reference TRBV9 and TRBJ1-2, the full variable domain reads DSGVTQTPKHLITATGQRVTLRCSPRSGDLSVYWYQQSLDQGLQFLIQYYNGEERAKGNILERFSAQQFPDLHSELNLSSLELGDSALYFCASSDDILGGNYGYTFGSGTRLTVV.

The chain joins TRBV5-1 to TRBJ2-5; tentatively, D is TRBD1 (5 bases). V was clipped by 0 bases and J by 1 base, with 7 bases between them. This CDR3 has 14 amino acids. From germline, CDR1 is SGHRS and CDR2 YFSETQ. CDR3 coding DNA: TGCGCCAGCAGCTTGGGCAGGGCCCAAGAGACCCAGTACTTC. Its protein product is CASSLGRAQETQYF.

V and J are TRBV5-1 and TRBJ2-7; 7 bases align to TRBD1. This CDR3 spans 15 amino acids. Germline trimming cut 4 bases from V and 1 base from J; bases unmatched to any gene: 8. Per germline, CDR1 SGHRS and CDR2 YFSETQ. CDR3 loop: CASSRGGTDSYEQYF. CDR3 coding DNA: TGCGCCAGCAGCCGGGGTGGGACAGATTCCTACGAGCAGTACTTC.

This clone was detected once. V and J are TRBV14 and TRBJ2-3; TRBD1 might be the D (5 bases). Germline V gives CDR1 SGHDN, CDR2 FVKESK. Trimming stripped 4 bases from V and 4 bases from J, with 9 bases between. The CDR3 covers 13 residues. The CDR3 region is CASSPGFADTQYF. CDR3 bases: TGTGCCAGCAGCCCAGGGTTCGCAGATACGCAGTATTTT.

This clone occurred a few times. The J gene is TRBJ1-6, the V gene TRBV6-1, with a weak D call TRBD1 (6 bases). The CDR3 runs to 15 residues. The germline CDR1 and CDR2 sequences are MNHNS and SASEGT. With 2 bases removed from V and 7 bases from J, the gap between germline ends came to 12 bases. CDR3 DNA sequence: TGTGCCAGCAGTGAACTCAGGGGTAGAAATTCACCCCTCCACTTT. Protein sequence: CASSELRGRNSPLHF.

V is TRBV7-2 and J is TRBJ2-1; D not resolved. The germline CDR1 and CDR2 sequences are SGHTA and FQGNSA. This CDR3 comprises 12 residues. V lost 5 bases to trimming and J lost 2 bases, with 4 bases between them. Here the CDR3 reads CASSPTYNEQFF. DNA for the CDR3: TGTGCCAGCAGCCCAACCTACAATGAGCAGTTCTTC.

The chain carries TRBV29-1 and TRBJ1-2; perhaps TRBD1 as D (6 bases). V dropped 2 bases and J dropped 4 bases, with 14 bases sitting between them. CDR3 size: 14 residues. Germline V gene sequence: CDR1 SQVTM, CDR2 ANQGSEA. CDR3 DNA: TGCAGCGTTGAATGGGGGGGCGTTGGCTATGGCTACACCTTC. Its protein is CSVEWGGVGYGYTF.

In regard to this clone: The identical CDR3 is also encoded by other nucleotide sequences in the sample. This sequence joins TRBV7-9 and TRBJ2-6, with D unresolved. The CDR3 sequence is 15 residues long. Trimming left V 2 bases short and J 0 bases short, with 5 bases between. Per the germline V gene, CDR1 is SEHNR and CDR2 is FQNEAQ (reference sequence). For the CDR3, the DNA is TGTGCCAGCAGCTTAAGGAGCTCTGGGGCCAACGTCCTGACTTTC. Protein product: CASSLRSSGANVLTF.

CDR3 region: CASSPGLANEQFF. CDR3 nucleotides: TGTGCCAGCAGCCCCGGACTAGCCAATGAGCAGTTCTTC. This chain joins TRBV5-4 and TRBJ2-1; TRBD2 matches 8 bases. The CDR3 extends over 13 amino acids. Germline CDR1 reads SGHNT; CDR2 reads YYREEE (reference sequence). The V gene end was trimmed by 4 bases and the J gene end by 6 bases; junction bases not matched to a gene: 3.

V and J are TRBV10-1 and TRBJ2-7; TRBD2 aligns across 11 bases. CDR3 length equals 12 residues. Looked up from germline, CDR1 is WNHNN and CDR2 is SYGVQD (reference sequence). Trimming cost V 10 bases and J 9 bases; bases outside gene matches: 8. The CDR3 spells CATGTSGIAQYF. DNA for the CDR3: TGCGCCACCGGGACTAGCGGAATCGCGCAGTACTTC.

This clone was found a few times. The CDR3 reads CASSFSPGLNEKLFF. In DNA, the CDR3 is TGTGCCAGCAGCTTTTCACCAGGGCTTAATGAAAAACTGTTTTTT. V gene TRBV11-2 combines with J gene TRBJ1-4; possibly TRBD1 for D (5 bases). The germline V gene has CDR1 SGHAT and CDR2 FQNNGV. The length of the CDR3 is 15 residues. Deletions cut 3 bases from V and 4 bases from J, with 12 bases between.

The CDR3 nucleotides read TGCGCCAGCAGCCCCTCCCTAGGAGCGGGAGAAGAGACCCAGTACTTC. It specifies CASSPSLGAGEETQYF. The chain is built from TRBV5-1 and TRBJ2-5; 8 nucleotides align to TRBD2. This CDR3 is built from 16 residues. The J segment lost 3 bases and the V segment lost 4 bases, leaving 11 bases of the junction unmatched. The germline V gene encodes CDR1 SGHRS and CDR2 YFSETQ. The full variable domain, its missing parts supplied by reference TRBV5-1 and TRBJ2-5, is KAGVTQTPRYLIKTRGQQVTLSCSPISGHRSVSWYQQTPGQGLQFLFEYFSETQRNKGNFPGRFSGRQFSNSRSEMNVSTLELGDSALYLCASSPSLGAGEETQYFGPGTRLLVL.

This chain uses TRBV7-2 with TRBJ2-7; TRBD2 matches at 7 bases. This CDR3 is built from 18 residues. J was trimmed by 0 bases and V by 5 bases; bases with no gene match: 16. Looked up from germline, CDR1 is SGHTA and CDR2 is FQGNSA. Here the CDR3 DNA reads TGTGCCAGCAGCCCCACAGCGGGAAGCTTTAGTCGCTCCTACGAGCAGTACTTC. Residues: CASSPTAGSFSRSYEQYF.

J is TRBJ2-1 and V is TRBV5-1, with a tentative D call TRBD2 (5 bases). The CDR3 has 14 amino acids. Trimming cost V 5 bases and J 6 bases, with 15 bases left between them. CDR1 is SGHRS, CDR2 YFSETQ, per germline. CDR3 nucleotides: TGCGCCAGCAGGGGTCAGCGGTGGGGCAATGAGCAGTTCTTC. It encodes CASRGQRWGNEQFF.

This clone turned up a few times. The chain employs TRBV14 and TRBJ2-5; tentative D call: TRBD2 (5 bases). Germline V gives CDR1 SGHDN, CDR2 FVKESK. The V and J ends lost 2 bases and 4 bases respectively, with 11 bases between them. The CDR3 is made up of 14 amino acids. In DNA form, the CDR3 reads TGTGCCAGCAGCCAACGAACGAGCGGAGAGACCCAGTACTTC. This sequence encodes CASSQRTSGETQYF.

J is TRBJ2-1 and V is TRBV19; a weak D match, TRBD1 (5 bases). The CDR3 sequence is 14 residues long. V was clipped by 3 bases and J by 4 bases, with 10 bases between them. From germline, CDR1 is LNHDA and CDR2 SQIVND (reference sequence). The CDR3 bases are TGTGCCAGTAGTATTAGGGGCCGGTACAATGAGCAGTTCTTC. It is translated as CASSIRGRYNEQFF.

The CDR3 sequence is CASSFPGQGANTF. The CDR3 region has the DNA TGTGCCAGCAGCTTCCCGGGACAGGGGGCCAACACCTTC. The chain has TRBV7-2 and TRBJ1-2, with 12 positions matching TRBD1. Germline V gene lookup returns CDR1 SGHTA and CDR2 FQGNSA. V dropped 3 bases and J dropped 12; count of bases not matched to a gene: 5. CDR3 length: 13 residues.

This sequence joins TRBV6-5 and TRBJ2-3; 8 nucleotides line up with TRBD2. CDR3 size: 16 residues. The V segment lost 0 bases and the J segment 2 bases; nucleotides outside the gene matches: 4. Germline CDR1 is MNHEY and CDR2 is SVGAGI. CDR3 DNA: TGTGCCAGCAGTTACTCTTCGGGAGGGGTCACAGATACGCAGTATTTT. Its protein is CASSYSSGGVTDTQYF.

The chain links TRBV25-1 to TRBJ2-1; 11 nucleotides line up with TRBD2. CDR3 length: 15 amino acids. Germline V gene data show CDR1 as MGHDK and CDR2 as SYGVNS. After removal of 5 bases from V and 5 bases from J, the junction contained 5 bases not matched to a gene. CDR3: CASSLAGGPNNEQFF. In DNA, the CDR3 is TGTGCCAGCAGTCTAGCGGGAGGCCCGAACAATGAGCAGTTCTTC. The full variable domain, in which reference TRBV25-1 and TRBJ2-1 provide the parts outside the CDR3, is EADIYQTPRYLVIGTGKKITLECSQTMGHDKMYWYQQDPGMELHLIHYSYGVNSTEKGDLSSESTVSRIRTEHFPLTLESARPSHTSQYLCASSLAGGPNNEQFFGPGTRLTVL.

This sequence joins TRBV7-3 and TRBJ2-2; TRBD2 agrees at 10 bases. The CDR3 loop spans 19 amino acids. Germline CDR1 is SGHTA and CDR2 is FQGTGA. V was clipped by 5 bases and J by 0 bases; unmatched bases: 12. As DNA, the CDR3 is TGTGCCAGCAGCAGTATGAGGACTAGCGGCTTAGCGAACACCGGGGAGCTGTTTTTT. Its translation: CASSSMRTSGLANTGELFF.

The V call is TRBV19, the J call TRBJ2-2, with 15 positions matching TRBD2. CDR1 LNHDA and CDR2 SQIVND come from the germline V gene (reference sequence). V dropped 3 bases and J dropped 5; count of bases not matched to a gene: 13. CDR3 length equals 20 residues. DNA of the CDR3: TGTGCCAGTAGTATTCCCCGGACTAGCGGGAGGGGGTGGAAAACCGGGGAGCTGTTTTTT. It is translated as CASSIPRTSGRGWKTGELFF.

This clone was observed a handful of times. The gene calls are TRBV15 and TRBJ2-1; perhaps TRBD2 as D (5 bases). V shed 0 bases and J shed 5 bases, with 8 bases lying between them. The CDR3 is 14 amino acids. Germline CDR1 LNHNV, CDR2 YYDKDF (reference sequence). The DNA of the CDR3 is TGTGCCACCAGCAGAGATATGGGAGACAATGAGCAGTTCTTC. Residues: CATSRDMGDNEQFF.

The count of this clone is one. The V and J genes are TRBV18 and TRBJ1-2; 7 bases map to TRBD1. The CDR3 is made up of 18 amino acids. Looked up from germline, CDR1 is KGHSH and CDR2 is LQKENI. V lost 2 bases, J lost 0 bases, and 12 bases stayed unmatched. CDR3 nucleotide sequence: TGTGCCAGCTCACCATCTCCGACAGGGTTCATAGCTAACTATGGCTACACCTTC. Residues: CASSPSPTGFIANYGYTF.

The rearrangement links TRBV19 to TRBJ1-5; 10 bases map to TRBD1. In germline, CDR1 is LNHDA, CDR2 SQIVND (reference sequence). The CDR3 extends over 16 amino acids. Trimming at V came to 6 bases and at J to 4 bases, leaving 9 bases not matched to a gene. CDR3 region: CASSQAGTGANQPQHF. For the CDR3, the DNA is TGTGCCAGTAGCCAAGCCGGGACAGGGGCGAATCAGCCCCAGCATTTT.